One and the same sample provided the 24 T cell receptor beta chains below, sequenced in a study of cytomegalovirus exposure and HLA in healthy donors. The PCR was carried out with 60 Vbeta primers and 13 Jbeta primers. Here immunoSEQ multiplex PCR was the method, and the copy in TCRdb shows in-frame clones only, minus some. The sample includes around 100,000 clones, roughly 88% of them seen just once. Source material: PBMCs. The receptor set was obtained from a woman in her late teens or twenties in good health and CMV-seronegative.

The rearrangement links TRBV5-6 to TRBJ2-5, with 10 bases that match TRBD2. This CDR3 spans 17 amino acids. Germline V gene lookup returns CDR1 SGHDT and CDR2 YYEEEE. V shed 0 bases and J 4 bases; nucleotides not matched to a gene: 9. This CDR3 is CASSLALAGTWGETQYF. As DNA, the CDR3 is TGTGCCAGCAGCTTGGCACTAGCGGGGACCTGGGGAGAGACCCAGTACTTC.

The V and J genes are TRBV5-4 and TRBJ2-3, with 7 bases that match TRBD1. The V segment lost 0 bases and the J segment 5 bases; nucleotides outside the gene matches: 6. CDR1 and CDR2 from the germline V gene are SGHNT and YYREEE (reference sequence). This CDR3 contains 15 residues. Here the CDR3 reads CASSLGTGDGDTQYF. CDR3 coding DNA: TGTGCCAGCAGCTTGGGCACAGGGGATGGAGATACGCAGTATTTT.

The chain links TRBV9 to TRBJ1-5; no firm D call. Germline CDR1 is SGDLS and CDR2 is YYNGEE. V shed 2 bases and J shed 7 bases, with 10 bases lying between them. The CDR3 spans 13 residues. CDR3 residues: CASSVNERQPQHF. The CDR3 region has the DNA TGTGCCAGCAGCGTCAATGAGAGACAGCCCCAGCATTTT. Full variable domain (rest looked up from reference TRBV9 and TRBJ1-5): DSGVTQTPKHLITATGQRVTLRCSPRSGDLSVYWYQQSLDQGLQFLIQYYNGEERAKGNILERFSAQQFPDLHSELNLSSLELGDSALYFCASSVNERQPQHFGDGTRLSIL.

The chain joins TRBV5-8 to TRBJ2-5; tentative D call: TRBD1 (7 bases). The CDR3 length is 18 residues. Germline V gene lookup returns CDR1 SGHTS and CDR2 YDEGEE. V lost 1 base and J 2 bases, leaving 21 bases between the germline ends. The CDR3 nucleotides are TGTGCCAGCAGCTTGCCGACAGGGTGGGAGGTAGGACAAGAGACCCAGTACTTC. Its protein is CASSLPTGWEVGQETQYF.

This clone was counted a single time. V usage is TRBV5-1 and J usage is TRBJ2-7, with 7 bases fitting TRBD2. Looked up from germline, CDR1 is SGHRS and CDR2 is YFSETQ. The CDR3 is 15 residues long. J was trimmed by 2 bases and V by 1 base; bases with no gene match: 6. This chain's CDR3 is CASSLKRDWAYEQYF. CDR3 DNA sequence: TGCGCCAGCAGCTTGAAGCGGGATTGGGCCTACGAGCAGTACTTC. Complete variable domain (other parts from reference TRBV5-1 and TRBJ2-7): KAGVTQTPRYLIKTRGQQVTLSCSPISGHRSVSWYQQTPGQGLQFLFEYFSETQRNKGNFPGRFSGRQFSNSRSEMNVSTLELGDSALYLCASSLKRDWAYEQYFGPGTRLTVT.

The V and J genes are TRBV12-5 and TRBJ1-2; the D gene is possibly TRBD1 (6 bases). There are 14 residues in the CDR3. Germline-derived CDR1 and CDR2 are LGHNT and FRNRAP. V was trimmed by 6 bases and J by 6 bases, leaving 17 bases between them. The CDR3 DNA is TGTGCTAGTGGCCCCGGGACAAACAACGATGGCTACACCTTC. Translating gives CASGPGTNNDGYTF.

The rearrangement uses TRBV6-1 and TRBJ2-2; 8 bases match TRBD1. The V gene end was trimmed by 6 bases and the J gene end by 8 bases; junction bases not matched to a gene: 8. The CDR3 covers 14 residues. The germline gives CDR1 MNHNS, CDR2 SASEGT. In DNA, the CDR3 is TGTGCCAGCAGGGACAGGGTTGACCCAGGGGAGCTGTTTTTT. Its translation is CASRDRVDPGELFF.

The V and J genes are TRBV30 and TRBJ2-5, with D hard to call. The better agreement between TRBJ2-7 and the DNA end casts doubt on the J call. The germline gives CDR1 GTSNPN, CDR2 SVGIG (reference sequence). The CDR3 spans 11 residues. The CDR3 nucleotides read TGTGCCTGGAGTCTGTCCTACGAGCAGTACTTC. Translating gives CAWSLSYEQYF.

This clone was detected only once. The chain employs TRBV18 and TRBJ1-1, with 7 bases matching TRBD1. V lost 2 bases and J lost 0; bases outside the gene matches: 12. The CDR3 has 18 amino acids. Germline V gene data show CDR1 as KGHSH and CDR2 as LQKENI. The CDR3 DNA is TGTGCCAGCTCACCAATCGGGCTTCGACAGGGTATGAACACTGAAGCTTTCTTT. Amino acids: CASSPIGLRQGMNTEAFF. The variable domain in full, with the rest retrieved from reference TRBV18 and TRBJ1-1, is NAGVMQNPRHLVRRRGQEARLRCSPMKGHSHVYWYRQLPEEGLKFMVYLQKENIIDESGMPKERFSAEFPKEGPSILRIQQVVRGDSAAYFCASSPIGLRQGMNTEAFFGQGTRLTVV.

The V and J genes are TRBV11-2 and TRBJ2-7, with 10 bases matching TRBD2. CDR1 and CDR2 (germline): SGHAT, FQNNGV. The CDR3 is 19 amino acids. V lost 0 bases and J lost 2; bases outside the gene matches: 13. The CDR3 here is CASSLEGPALAGDPYEQYF. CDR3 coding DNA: TGTGCCAGCAGCTTAGAAGGCCCCGCGCTAGCGGGAGACCCCTACGAGCAGTACTTC.

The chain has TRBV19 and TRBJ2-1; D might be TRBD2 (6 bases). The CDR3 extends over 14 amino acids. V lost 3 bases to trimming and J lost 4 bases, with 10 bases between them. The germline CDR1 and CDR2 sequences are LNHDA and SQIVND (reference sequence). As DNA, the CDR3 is TGTGCCAGTAGTATTGGGGGGTCTTACAATGAGCAGTTCTTC. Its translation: CASSIGGSYNEQFF.

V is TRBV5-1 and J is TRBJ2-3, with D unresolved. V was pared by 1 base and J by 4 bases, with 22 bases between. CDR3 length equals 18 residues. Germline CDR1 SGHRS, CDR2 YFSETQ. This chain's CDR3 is CASSLSRWLATTPDTQYF. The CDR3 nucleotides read TGCGCCAGCAGCTTGTCCAGGTGGTTGGCTACCACCCCAGATACGCAGTATTTT.

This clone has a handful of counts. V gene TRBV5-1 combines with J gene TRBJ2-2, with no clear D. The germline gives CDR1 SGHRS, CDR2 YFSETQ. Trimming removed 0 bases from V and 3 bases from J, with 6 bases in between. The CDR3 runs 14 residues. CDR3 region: CASSLAGDTGELFF. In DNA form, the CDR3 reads TGCGCCAGCAGCTTGGCCGGTGACACCGGGGAGCTGTTTTTT.

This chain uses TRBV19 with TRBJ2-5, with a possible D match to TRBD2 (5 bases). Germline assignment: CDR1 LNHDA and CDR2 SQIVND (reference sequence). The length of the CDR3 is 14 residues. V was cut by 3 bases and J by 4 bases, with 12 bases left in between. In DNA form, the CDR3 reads TGTGCCAGTAGTATTCGAGGTGAGGGAGAGACCCAGTACTTC. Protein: CASSIRGEGETQYF.

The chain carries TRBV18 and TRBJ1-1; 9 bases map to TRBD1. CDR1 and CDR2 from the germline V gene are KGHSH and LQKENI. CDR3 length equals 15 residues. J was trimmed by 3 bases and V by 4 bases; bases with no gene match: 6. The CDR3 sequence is CASSLTGGRDTEAFF. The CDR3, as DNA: TGTGCCAGCTCACTGACAGGGGGGAGGGACACTGAAGCTTTCTTT. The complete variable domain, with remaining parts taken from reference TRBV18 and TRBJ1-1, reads NAGVMQNPRHLVRRRGQEARLRCSPMKGHSHVYWYRQLPEEGLKFMVYLQKENIIDESGMPKERFSAEFPKEGPSILRIQQVVRGDSAAYFCASSLTGGRDTEAFFGQGTRLTVV.

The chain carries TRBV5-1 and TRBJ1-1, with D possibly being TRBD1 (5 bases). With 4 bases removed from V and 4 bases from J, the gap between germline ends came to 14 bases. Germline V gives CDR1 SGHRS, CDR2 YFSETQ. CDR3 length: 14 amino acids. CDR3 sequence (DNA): TGCGCCAGCAGCCCGGGACTAATCAGCACTGAAGCTTTCTTT. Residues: CASSPGLISTEAFF.

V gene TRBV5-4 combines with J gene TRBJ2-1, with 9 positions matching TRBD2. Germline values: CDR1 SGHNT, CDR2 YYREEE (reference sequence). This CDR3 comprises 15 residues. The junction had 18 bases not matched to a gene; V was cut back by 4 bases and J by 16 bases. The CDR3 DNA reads TGTGCCAGCAGCCTCCAAACGGGTGGGCGGGAGGGATTATTCTTC. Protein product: CASSLQTGGREGLFF.

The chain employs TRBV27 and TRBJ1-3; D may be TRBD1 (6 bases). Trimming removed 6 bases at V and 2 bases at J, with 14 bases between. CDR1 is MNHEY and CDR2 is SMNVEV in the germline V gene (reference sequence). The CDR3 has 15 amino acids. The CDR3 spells CASRPQGSPGNTIYF. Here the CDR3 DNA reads TGTGCCAGCAGACCTCAGGGGTCCCCTGGAAACACCATATATTTT.

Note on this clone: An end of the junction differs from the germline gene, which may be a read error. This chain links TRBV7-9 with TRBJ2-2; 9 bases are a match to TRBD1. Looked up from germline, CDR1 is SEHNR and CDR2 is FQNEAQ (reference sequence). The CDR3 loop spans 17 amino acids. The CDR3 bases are TGTTCCAGCCTCACGGCCCGACAGGGGGTCTTGGCCGGGGAGCTGTTTTTT. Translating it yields CSSLTARQGVLAGELFF.

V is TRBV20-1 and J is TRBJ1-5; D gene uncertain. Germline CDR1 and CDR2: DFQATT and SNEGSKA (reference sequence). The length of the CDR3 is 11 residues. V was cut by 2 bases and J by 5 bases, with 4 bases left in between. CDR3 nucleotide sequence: TGCAGTGCTAGAATAGATCAGCCCCAGCATTTT. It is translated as CSARIDQPQHF.

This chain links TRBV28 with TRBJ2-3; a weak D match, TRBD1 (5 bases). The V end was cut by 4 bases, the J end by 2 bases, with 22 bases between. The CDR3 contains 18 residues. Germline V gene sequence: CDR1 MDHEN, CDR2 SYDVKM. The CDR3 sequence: CASSWTADTFSLTDTQYF. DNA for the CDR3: TGTGCCAGCAGTTGGACGGCGGACACTTTTTCCCTCACAGATACGCAGTATTTT.

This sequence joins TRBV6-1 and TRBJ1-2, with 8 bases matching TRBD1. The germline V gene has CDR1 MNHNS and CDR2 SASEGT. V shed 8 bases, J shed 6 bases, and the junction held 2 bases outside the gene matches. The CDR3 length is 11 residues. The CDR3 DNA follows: TGTGCCAGCCAGGGGGCACATGGCTACACCTTC. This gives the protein CASQGAHGYTF.

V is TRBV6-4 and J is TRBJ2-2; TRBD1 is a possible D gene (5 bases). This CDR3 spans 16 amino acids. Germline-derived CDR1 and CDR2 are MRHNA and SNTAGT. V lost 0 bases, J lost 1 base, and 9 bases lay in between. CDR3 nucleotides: TGTGCCAGCAGTGACTCGACAGAGCTGAACACCGGGGAGCTGTTTTTT. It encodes CASSDSTELNTGELFF.

The chain's CDR3 is CASSQRGGPDEQYF. The DNA for the CDR3 is TGTGCCAGCTCTCAGCGGGGGGGCCCCGACGAGCAGTACTTC. The chain uses TRBV6-4 and TRBJ2-7; TRBD2 matches at 10 bases. The J segment lost 5 bases and the V segment lost 8 bases, leaving 9 bases of the junction unmatched. The CDR3 spans 14 residues. The V gene's germline CDR1 is MRHNA and CDR2 SNTAGT.